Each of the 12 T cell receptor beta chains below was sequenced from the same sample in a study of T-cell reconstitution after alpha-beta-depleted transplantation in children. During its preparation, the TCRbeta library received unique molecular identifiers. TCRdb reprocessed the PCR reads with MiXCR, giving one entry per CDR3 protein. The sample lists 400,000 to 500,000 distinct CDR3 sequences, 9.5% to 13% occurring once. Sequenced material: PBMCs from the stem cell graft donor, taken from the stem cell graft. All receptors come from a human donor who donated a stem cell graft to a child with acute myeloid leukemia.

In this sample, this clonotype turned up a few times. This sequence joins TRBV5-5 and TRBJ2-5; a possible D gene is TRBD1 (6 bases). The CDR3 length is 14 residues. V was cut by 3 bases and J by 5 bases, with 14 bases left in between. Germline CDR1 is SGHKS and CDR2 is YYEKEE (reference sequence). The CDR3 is CASSSLDRLETQYF. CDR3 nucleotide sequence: TGTGCCAGCAGCTCCCTCGACAGGTTGGAGACCCAGTACTTC.

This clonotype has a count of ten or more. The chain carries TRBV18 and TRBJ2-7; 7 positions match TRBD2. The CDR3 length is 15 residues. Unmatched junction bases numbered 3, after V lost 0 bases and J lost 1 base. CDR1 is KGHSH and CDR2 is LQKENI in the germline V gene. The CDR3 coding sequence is TGTGCCAGCTCACCACCGGGGAGGGGTTCCTACGAGCAGTACTTC. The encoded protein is CASSPPGRGSYEQYF.

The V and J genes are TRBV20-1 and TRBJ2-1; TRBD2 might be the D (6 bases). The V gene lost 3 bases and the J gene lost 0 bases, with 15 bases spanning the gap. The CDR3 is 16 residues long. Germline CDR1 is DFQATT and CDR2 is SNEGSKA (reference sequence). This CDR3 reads CSARFLGTDSYNEQFF. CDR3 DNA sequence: TGCAGTGCTAGGTTTCTGGGGACTGACTCCTACAATGAGCAGTTCTTC.

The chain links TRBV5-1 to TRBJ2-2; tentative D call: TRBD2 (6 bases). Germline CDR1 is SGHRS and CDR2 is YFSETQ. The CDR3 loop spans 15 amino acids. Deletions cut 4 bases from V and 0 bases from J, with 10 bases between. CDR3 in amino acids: CASSPGLANTGELFF. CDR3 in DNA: TGCGCCAGCAGCCCGGGACTGGCGAACACCGGGGAGCTGTTTTTT. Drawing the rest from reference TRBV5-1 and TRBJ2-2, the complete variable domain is KAGVTQTPRYLIKTRGQQVTLSCSPISGHRSVSWYQQTPGQGLQFLFEYFSETQRNKGNFPGRFSGRQFSNSRSEMNVSTLELGDSALYLCASSPGLANTGELFFGEGSRLTVL.

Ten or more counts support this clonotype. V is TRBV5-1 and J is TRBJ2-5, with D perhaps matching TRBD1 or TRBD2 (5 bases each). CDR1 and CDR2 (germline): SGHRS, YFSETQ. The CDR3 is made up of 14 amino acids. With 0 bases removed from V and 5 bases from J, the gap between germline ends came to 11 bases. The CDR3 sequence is CASSLGGLEETQYF. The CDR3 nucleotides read TGCGCCAGCAGCTTGGGGGGGTTGGAGGAGACCCAGTACTTC.

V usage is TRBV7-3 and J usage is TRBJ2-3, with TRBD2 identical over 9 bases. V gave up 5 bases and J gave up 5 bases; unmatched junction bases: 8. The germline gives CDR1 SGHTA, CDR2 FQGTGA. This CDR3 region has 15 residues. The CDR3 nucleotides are TGTGCCAGCAGCGCAACGACTAGCGGAATAGATACGCAGTATTTT. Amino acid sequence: CASSATTSGIDTQYF. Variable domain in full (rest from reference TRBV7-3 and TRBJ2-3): GAGVSQTPSNKVTEKGKYVELRCDPISGHTALYWYRQSLGQGPEFLIYFQGTGAADDSGLPNDRFFAVRPEGSVSTLKIQRTERGDSAVYLCASSATTSGIDTQYFGPGTRLTVL.

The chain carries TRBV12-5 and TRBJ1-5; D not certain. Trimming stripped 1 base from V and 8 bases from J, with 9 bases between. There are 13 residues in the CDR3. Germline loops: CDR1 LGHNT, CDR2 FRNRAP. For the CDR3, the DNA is TGTGCTAGTGGTTTGGACAGTGCGGAGCCCCAGCATTTT. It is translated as CASGLDSAEPQHF. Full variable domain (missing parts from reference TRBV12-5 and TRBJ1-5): DARVTQTPRHKVTEMGQEVTMRCQPILGHNTVFWYRQTMMQGLELLAYFRNRAPLDDSGMPKDRFSAEMPDATLATLKIQPSEPRDSAVYFCASGLDSAEPQHFGDGTRLSIL.

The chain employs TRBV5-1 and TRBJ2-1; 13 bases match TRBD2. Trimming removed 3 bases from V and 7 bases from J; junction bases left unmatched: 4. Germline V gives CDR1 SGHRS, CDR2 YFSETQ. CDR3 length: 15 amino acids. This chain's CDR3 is CASSWGLAGLNEQFF. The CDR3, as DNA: TGCGCCAGCAGCTGGGGACTAGCGGGACTAAATGAGCAGTTCTTC.

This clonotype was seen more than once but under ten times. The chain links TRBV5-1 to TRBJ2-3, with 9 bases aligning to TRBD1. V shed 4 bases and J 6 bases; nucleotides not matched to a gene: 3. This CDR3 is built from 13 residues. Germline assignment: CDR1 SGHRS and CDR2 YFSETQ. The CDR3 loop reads CASSIGTGDTQYF. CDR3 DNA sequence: TGCGCCAGCAGCATCGGGACAGGGGATACGCAGTATTTT.

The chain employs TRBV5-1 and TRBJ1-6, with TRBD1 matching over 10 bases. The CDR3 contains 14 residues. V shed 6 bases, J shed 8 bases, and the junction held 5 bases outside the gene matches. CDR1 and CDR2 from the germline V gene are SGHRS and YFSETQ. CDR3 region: CASTFGTGDSPLHF. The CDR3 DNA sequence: TGCGCCAGCACCTTCGGGACAGGGGATTCACCCCTCCACTTT.

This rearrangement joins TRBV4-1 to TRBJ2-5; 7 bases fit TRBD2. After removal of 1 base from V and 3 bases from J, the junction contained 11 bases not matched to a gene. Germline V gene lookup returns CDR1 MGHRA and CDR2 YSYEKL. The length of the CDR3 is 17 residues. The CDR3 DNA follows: TGCGCCAGCAGCCAAGGTCGGCAGCGGGAAGGGGAAGAGACCCAGTACTTC. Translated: CASSQGRQREGEETQYF.

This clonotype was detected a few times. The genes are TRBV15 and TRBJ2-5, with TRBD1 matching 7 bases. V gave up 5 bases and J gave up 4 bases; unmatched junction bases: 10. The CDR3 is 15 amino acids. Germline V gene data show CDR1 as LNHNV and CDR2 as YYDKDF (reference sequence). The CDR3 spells CATSDGGTAIETQYF. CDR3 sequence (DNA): TGTGCCACCAGCGATGGTGGGACAGCGATAGAGACCCAGTACTTC.